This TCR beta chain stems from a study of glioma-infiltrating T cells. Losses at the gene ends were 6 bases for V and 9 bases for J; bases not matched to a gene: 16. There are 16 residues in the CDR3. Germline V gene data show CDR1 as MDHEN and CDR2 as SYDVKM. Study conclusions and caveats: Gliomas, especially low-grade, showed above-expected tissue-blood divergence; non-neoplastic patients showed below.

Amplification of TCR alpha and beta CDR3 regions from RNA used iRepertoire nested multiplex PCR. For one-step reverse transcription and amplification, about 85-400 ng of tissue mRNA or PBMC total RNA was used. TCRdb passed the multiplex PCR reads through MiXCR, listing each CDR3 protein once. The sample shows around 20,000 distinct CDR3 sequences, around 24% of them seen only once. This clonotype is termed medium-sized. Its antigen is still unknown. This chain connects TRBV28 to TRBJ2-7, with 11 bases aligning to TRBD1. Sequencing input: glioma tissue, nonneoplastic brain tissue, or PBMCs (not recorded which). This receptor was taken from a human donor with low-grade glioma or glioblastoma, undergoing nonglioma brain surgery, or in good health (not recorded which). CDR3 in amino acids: CASSSPLGTGGLWQYF. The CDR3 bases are TGTGCCAGCAGCTCACCACTGGGGACAGGGGGGTTATGGCAGTACTTC.